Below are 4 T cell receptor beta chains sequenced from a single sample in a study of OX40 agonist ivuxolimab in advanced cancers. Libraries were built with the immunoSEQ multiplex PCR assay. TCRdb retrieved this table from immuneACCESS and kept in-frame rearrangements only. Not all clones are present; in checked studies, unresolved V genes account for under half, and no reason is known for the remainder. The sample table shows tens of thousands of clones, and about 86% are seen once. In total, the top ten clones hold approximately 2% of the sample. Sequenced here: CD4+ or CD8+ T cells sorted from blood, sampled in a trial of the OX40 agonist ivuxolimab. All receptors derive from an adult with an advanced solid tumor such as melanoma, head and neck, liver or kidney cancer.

The CDR3 DNA reads as TGTGCCTGGAGTATTAATTCTGGGGTCGGGTTCACAGATACGCAGTATTTT. Its protein product is CAWSINSGVGFTDTQYF. The V gene is TRBV30, the J gene TRBJ2-3, with D unclear. The ends were cut back, 2 bases at V and 2 bases at J, with 20 bases in the middle. The CDR3 has 17 residues. Germline V lookup: CDR1 GTSNPN, CDR2 SVGIG (reference sequence).

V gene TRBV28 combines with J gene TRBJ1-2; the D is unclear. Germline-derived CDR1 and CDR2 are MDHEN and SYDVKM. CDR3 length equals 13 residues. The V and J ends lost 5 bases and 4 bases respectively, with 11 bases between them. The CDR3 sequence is CASSTRDGYGYTF. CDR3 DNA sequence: TGTGCCAGCAGTACTAGGGATGGCTATGGCTACACCTTC.

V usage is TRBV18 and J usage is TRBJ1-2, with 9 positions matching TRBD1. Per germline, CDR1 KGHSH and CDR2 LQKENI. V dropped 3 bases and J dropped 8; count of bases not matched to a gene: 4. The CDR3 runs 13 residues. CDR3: CASSPGTGWGYTF. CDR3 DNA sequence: TGTGCCAGCTCACCCGGGACAGGGTGGGGCTACACCTTC. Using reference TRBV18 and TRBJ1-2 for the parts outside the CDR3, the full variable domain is NAGVMQNPRHLVRRRGQEARLRCSPMKGHSHVYWYRQLPEEGLKFMVYLQKENIIDESGMPKERFSAEFPKEGPSILRIQQVVRGDSAAYFCASSPGTGWGYTFGSGTRLTVV.

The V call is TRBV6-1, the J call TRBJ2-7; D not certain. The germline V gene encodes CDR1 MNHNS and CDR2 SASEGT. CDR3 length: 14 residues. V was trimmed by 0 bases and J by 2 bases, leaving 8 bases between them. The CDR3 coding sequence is TGTGCCAGCAGTGAAGCCTTCAACACCTACGAGCAGTACTTC. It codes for CASSEAFNTYEQYF.